A selection of T cell receptor beta chains follows, all from one sample in a study of CD4 T cells in relation to SARS-CoV-2 and coronaviruses. Antigens of these TCRs are unknown. The repertoire was sequenced with immunoSEQ multiplex PCR; TCRdb's copy has only in-frame clones and lacks some. The sample shows roughly 23,000 clones, just under 70% of them seen only once. Sample: CD4+ T cells from PBMCs, cultured in vitro. The receptors were gathered from a human donor in good health. CDR3s include the opening cysteine and the closing phenylalanine or tryptophan. The D gene is left open where the match is weak. The size field is filled for only some rows; it gives once, few, many or a size class.

>.|TRBV7-2|.|TRBJ1-2
TGTGCCAGCAGCTTAGACCCTCGTAGGGGCTACACCTTC
CASSLDPRRGYTF
>.|TRBV4-1|.|TRBJ1-2
TGCGCCAGCAGCCAAGTGAGGCGGGGGAGGCGGGCTAACTATGGCTACACCTTC
CASSQVRRGRRANYGYTF
>.|TRBV27|TRBD1|TRBJ2-4
TGTGCCAGCAGTTGGGACAGGGGAAAAAACATTCAGTACTTC
CASSWDRGKNIQYF
>.|TRBV5-4|TRBD2|TRBJ2-3
TGTGCCAGCAGCTTTCGTCTAGCGGACACAGATACGCAGTATTTT
CASSFRLADTDTQYF
>once|TRBV6-5|TRBD2|TRBJ2-7
TGTGCCAGCACTTTGCGGGAGGGCCTTGGGGAGCAGTACTTC
CASTLREGLGEQYF
>.|TRBV12-5|.|TRBJ2-5
TGTGCTAGTGGTTCCGGGACGAACCTGGGGGGCCAGTACTTC
CASGSGTNLGGQYF
>.|TRBV11-2|.|TRBJ2-1
TGTGCCAGCAGCCCCGTGGGCTCCTACAATGAGCAGTTCTTC
CASSPVGSYNEQFF
>.|TRBV9|.|TRBJ1-1
TGTGCCAGCAGCGTTCAAGTGAACACTGAAGCTTTCTTT
CASSVQVNTEAFF
>once|TRBV7-2|TRBD2|TRBJ2-3
TGTGCCAGCAGAGCTATAGCGGGGGGGGCAGATACGCAGTATTTT
CASRAIAGGADTQYF
>once|TRBV5-6|.|TRBJ1-3
TGTGCCAGCAGCTTGGAAGGTTCTGGAAACACCATATATTTT
CASSLEGSGNTIYF
>.|TRBV7-9|.|TRBJ1-6
TGTGCCAGCAGCCAAACCGCCGGACAGTCGGTTTATTCACCCCTCCACTTT
CASSQTAGQSVYSPLHF
>.|TRBV9|.|TRBJ2-5
TGTGCCAGCAACAAGTACGGGGGGCCCCAAGAGACCCAGTACTTC
CASNKYGGPQETQYF
>few|TRBV30|TRBD1|TRBJ2-3
TGTGCCTGGAGTTTAGGGGGCGCGAATACGCAGTATTTT
CAWSLGGANTQYF
>.|TRBV11-2|TRBD2|TRBJ2-4
TGTGCCAGCAGCTTTGGATTCCCCCGACTAGCGGGAGCACGGATCATTCAGTACTTC
CASSFGFPRLAGARIIQYF
>once|TRBV7-2|.|TRBJ2-7
TGTGCCAGCAGCTTAGCGGGAGAGACAATCTACGAGCAGTACTTC
CASSLAGETIYEQYF
>.|TRBV7-2|TRBD1|TRBJ2-3
TGTGCCAGCAGCCGGACAGGGGCCCGAACAGATACGCAGTATTTT
CASSRTGARTDTQYF
>.|TRBV6-5|TRBD1|TRBJ2-7
TGTGCCAGCAGGCCCGGGACAGGGGGTCAGTACGAGCAGTACTTC
CASRPGTGGQYEQYF
>.|TRBV2|TRBD1|TRBJ1-2
TGTGCCAGCAGTGCCAGACAGGGGGCTTCGAACTATGGCTACACCTTC
CASSARQGASNYGYTF
>few|TRBV10-2|TRBD1|TRBJ1-5
TGCGCCAGTAGAGCAAACACAGGGGTAGGTCAGCCCCAGCATTTT
CASRANTGVGQPQHF
>.|TRBV7-3|TRBD2|TRBJ2-3
TGTGCCAGCAGCTTAACCCTAGCGGGAGTCGGGGATACGCAGTATTTT
CASSLTLAGVGDTQYF
>.|TRBV6-5|.|TRBJ2-3
TGTGCCAGCAGAGACTACAGGATTAGCACAGATACGCAGTATTTT
CASRDYRISTDTQYF
>few|TRBV6-5|.|TRBJ2-7
TGTGCCAGCAGTACTGCTTATTACGAGCAGTACTTC
CASSTAYYEQYF
>.|TRBV7-9|.|TRBJ2-2
TGTGCCAGCAGCTTAGGGTACGGGGGGCATCGAACAGGAACCGGGGAGCTGTTTTTT
CASSLGYGGHRTGTGELFF
>.|TRBV5-1|.|TRBJ2-3
TGCGCCAGCAGCTTCCAGGCCTCGGATACGCAGTATTTT
CASSFQASDTQYF
>.|TRBV7-2|TRBD1|TRBJ1-2
TGTGCCAGCAGCCCGAACGGACAGGGGGTAGGTGGCTACACCTTC
CASSPNGQGVGGYTF
>.|TRBV30|.|TRBJ1-3
TGTGCCTGGAGCTCTGGAAACACCATATATTTT
CAWSSGNTIYF
>.|TRBV5-1|TRBD1|TRBJ2-1
TGCGCCAGCAGCTGGACAGGGTCCCCCGAATATGAGCAGTTCTTC
CASSWTGSPEYEQFF
>.|TRBV4-2|TRBD2|TRBJ2-1
TGTGCCAGCAGCAAGCCCACTCTAGCGGGAGCCCATTACAATGAGCAGTTCTTC
CASSKPTLAGAHYNEQFF
>.|TRBV9|.|TRBJ2-7
TGTGCCAGCAGCCCCCGAGGAGGACATAAAGACTCCTACGAGCAGTACTTC
CASSPRGGHKDSYEQYF
>.|TRBV25-1|TRBD2|TRBJ2-1
TGTGCCAGCAGTGGACTAGCGGGGCCCTACAATGAGCAGTTCTTC
CASSGLAGPYNEQFF
>.|TRBV30|.|TRBJ2-1
TGTGCCTGGACTAACAGTTTTGGGGGATACAATGAGCAGTTCTTC
CAWTNSFGGYNEQFF
>.|TRBV5-4|.|TRBJ1-2
TGTGCCAGCAGCTTGAGGGGGGGAGCTGGCTACACCTTC
CASSLRGGAGYTF
>.|TRBV7-6|.|TRBJ2-3
TGTGCCAGCAGCCCCCTCGGAGGGGGTACGCAGTATTTT
CASSPLGGGTQYF
>.|TRBV11-1|.|TRBJ1-5
TGTGCCAGCAGCTTAGCCCTTTTTCAGCCCCAGCATTTT
CASSLALFQPQHF
>.|TRBV11-2|.|TRBJ1-1
TGTGCCAGCAGCTTAGTCGCAGGGGAGACTGAAGCTTTCTTT
CASSLVAGETEAFF
>.|TRBV6-2/TRBV6-3|TRBD2|TRBJ2-4
TGTGCCAGCAGTTACGATAGCGGGGGGGTTAAAAACATTCAGTACTTC
CASSYDSGGVKNIQYF
>.|TRBV2|.|TRBJ2-1
TGTGCCAGCAGTGAAACGTCCCCGGGGGAGCAGTTCTTC
CASSETSPGEQFF
>.|TRBV7-6|.|TRBJ2-2
TGTGCCAGCAGCCAATACAAGGGGATTTCAGGGGAGCTGTTTTTT
CASSQYKGISGELFF
>.|TRBV19|.|TRBJ2-2
TGTGCCAGTAGTATAGTCAGGCAGAACACCGGGGAGCTGTTTTTT
CASSIVRQNTGELFF
>.|TRBV4-3|TRBD2|TRBJ2-3
TGCGCCAGCAGCCAAGAAGGAATAGCGGGAGGGCCCACAGATACGCAGTATTTT
CASSQEGIAGGPTDTQYF
>.|TRBV29-1|.|TRBJ1-2
TGCAGCGTTGAACGGGACATATTAGGCTACACCTTC
CSVERDILGYTF
>once|TRBV5-4|.|TRBJ1-1
TGTGCCAGCAGCTTGACAGCTTCGAACACTGAAGCTTTCTTT
CASSLTASNTEAFF
>.|TRBV2|.|TRBJ2-4
TGTGCCAGCAGTGCTACGGGGCTGTCAAACATTCAGTACTTC
CASSATGLSNIQYF
>.|TRBV9|.|TRBJ2-6
TGTGCCAGCAGTTACGGGACACCGGTTTCTGGGGCCAACGTCCTGACTTTC
CASSYGTPVSGANVLTF
>few|TRBV9|.|TRBJ2-7
TGTGCCAGCAGCGTAGCGGCTACCTACGAGCAGTACTTC
CASSVAATYEQYF